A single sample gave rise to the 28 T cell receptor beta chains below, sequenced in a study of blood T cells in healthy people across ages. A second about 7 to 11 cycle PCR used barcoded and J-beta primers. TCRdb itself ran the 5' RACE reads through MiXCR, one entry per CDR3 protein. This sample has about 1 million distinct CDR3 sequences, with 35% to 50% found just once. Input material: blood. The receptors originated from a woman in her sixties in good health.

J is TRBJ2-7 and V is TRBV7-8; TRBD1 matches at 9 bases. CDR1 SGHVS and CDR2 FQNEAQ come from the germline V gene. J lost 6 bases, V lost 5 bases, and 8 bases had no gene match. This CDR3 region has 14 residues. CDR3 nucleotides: TGTGCCAGCAGCCCGACAGGGGGTAGCTCCGAGCAGTACTTC. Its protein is CASSPTGGSSEQYF.

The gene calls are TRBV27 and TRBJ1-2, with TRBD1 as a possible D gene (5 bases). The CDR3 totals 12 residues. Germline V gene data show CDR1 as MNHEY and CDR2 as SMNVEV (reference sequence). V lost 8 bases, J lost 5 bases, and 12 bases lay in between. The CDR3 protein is CASGFWGYGYTF. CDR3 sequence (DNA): TGTGCCAGCGGCTTCTGGGGGTATGGCTACACCTTC.

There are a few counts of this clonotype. This chain's CDR3 is CASSYGFSSYEQYF. The CDR3 DNA follows: TGCGCCAGCAGCTACGGGTTCAGCTCCTACGAGCAGTACTTC. The V and J genes are TRBV5-1 and TRBJ2-7; D unclear. The CDR3 consists of 14 residues. Trimming took off 3 bases at V and 0 bases at J, with 10 bases between the two ends. Germline V gives CDR1 SGHRS, CDR2 YFSETQ. The full variable domain, completed using reference TRBV5-1 and TRBJ2-7, is KAGVTQTPRYLIKTRGQQVTLSCSPISGHRSVSWYQQTPGQGLQFLFEYFSETQRNKGNFPGRFSGRQFSNSRSEMNVSTLELGDSALYLCASSYGFSSYEQYFGPGTRLTVT.

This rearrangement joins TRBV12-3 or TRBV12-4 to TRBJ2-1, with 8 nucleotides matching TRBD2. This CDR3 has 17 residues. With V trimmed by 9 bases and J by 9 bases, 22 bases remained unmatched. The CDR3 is CASSTTSPGLGGGEQFF. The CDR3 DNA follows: TGTGCCAGTTCTACAACGAGCCCGGGACTAGGTGGAGGTGAGCAGTTCTTC.

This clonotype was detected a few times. CDR3: CASSNSGTSSYEQYF. CDR3 sequence (DNA): TGTGCCAGCAGTAATAGCGGGACAAGCTCCTACGAGCAGTACTTC. This chain uses TRBV2 with TRBJ2-7, with 8 bases identical to TRBD2. Trimming took 5 bases from V and 0 from J; bases not matched to a gene: 6. The germline V gene encodes CDR1 SNHLY and CDR2 FYNNEI. CDR3 length: 15 residues.

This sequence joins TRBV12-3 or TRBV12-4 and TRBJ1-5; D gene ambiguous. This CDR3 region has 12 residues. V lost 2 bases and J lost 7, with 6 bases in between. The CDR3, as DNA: TGTGCCAGCAGTTTATCCCCGCAGCCCCAGCATTTT. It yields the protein CASSLSPQPQHF.

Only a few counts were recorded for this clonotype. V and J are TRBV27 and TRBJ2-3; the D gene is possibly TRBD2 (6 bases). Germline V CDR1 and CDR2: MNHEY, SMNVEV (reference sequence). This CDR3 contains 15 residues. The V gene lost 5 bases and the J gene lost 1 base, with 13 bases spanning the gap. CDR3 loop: CASSMEGSGTDTQYF. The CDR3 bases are TGTGCCAGCAGTATGGAGGGCTCAGGCACAGATACGCAGTATTTT.

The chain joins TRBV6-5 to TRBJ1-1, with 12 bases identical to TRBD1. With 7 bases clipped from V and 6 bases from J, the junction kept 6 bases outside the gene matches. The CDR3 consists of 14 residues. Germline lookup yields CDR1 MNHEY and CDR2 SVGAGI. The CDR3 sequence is CASTPGQGASEAFF. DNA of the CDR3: TGTGCCAGCACCCCGGGACAGGGGGCCTCTGAAGCTTTCTTT.

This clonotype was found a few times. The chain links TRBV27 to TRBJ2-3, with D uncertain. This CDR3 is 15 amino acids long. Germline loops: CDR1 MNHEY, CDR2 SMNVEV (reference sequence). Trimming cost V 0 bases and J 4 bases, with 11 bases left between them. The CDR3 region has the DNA TGTGCCAGCAGTTTATCGGCTAGTTTGGCAGATACGCAGTATTTT. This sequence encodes CASSLSASLADTQYF.

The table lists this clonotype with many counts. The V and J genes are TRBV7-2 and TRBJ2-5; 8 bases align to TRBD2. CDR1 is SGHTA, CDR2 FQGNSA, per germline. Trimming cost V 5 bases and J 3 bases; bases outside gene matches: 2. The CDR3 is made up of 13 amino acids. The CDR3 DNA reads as TGTGCCAGCAGCCGACTAGCGAAAGAGACCCAGTACTTC. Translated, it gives CASSRLAKETQYF. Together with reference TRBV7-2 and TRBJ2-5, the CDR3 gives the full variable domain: GAGVSQSPSNKVTEKGKDVELRCDPISGHTALYWYRQSLGQGLEFLIYFQGNSAPDKSGLPSDRFSAERTGGSVSTLTIQRTQQEDSAVYLCASSRLAKETQYFGPGTRLLVL.

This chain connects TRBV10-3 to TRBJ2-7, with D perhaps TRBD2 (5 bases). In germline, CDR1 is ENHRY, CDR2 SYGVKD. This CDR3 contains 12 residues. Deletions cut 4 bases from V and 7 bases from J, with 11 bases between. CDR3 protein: CAISGGPNEQYF. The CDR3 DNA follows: TGTGCCATCAGTGGCGGGCCTAATGAGCAGTACTTC.

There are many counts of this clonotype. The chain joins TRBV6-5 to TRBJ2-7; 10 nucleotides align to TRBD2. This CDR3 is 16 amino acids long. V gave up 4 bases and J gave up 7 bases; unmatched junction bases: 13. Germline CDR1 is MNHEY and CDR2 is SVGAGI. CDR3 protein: CASSSDTSGAFLEQYF. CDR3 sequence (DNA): TGTGCCAGCAGTTCAGACACTAGCGGGGCCTTTTTGGAGCAGTACTTC.

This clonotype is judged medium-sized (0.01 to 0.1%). CDR3 bases: TGTGCCAGCAGCTTATCCGTCACCGACGGCCATGGCTACACCTTC. This translates into CASSLSVTDGHGYTF. V and J are TRBV7-2 and TRBJ1-2; no reliable D call. Trimming stripped 2 bases from V and 6 bases from J, with 16 bases between. The germline gives CDR1 SGHTA, CDR2 FQGNSA. The CDR3 consists of 15 residues.

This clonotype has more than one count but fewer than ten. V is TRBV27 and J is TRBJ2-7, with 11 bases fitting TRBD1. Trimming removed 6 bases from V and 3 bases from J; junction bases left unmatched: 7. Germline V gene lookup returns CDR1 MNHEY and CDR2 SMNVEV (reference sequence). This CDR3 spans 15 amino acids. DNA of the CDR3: TGTGCCAGCAGGATTGGGACAGGGGGAAACTACGAGCAGTACTTC. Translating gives CASRIGTGGNYEQYF.

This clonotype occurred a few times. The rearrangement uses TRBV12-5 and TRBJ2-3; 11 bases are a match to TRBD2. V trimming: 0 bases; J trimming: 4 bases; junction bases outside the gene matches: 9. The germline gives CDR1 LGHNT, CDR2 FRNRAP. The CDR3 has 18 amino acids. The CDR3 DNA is TGTGCTAGTGGTTTGGTAGTTAGCGGGAGGGCCGGAGCAGATACGCAGTATTTT. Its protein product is CASGLVVSGRAGADTQYF.

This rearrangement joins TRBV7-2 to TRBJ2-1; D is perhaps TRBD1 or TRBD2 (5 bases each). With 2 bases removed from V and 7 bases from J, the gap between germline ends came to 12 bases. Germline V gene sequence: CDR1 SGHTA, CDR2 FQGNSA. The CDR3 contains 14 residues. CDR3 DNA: TGTGCCAGCAGCTTAATCGTGGGACCAAATGAGCAGTTCTTC. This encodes CASSLIVGPNEQFF.

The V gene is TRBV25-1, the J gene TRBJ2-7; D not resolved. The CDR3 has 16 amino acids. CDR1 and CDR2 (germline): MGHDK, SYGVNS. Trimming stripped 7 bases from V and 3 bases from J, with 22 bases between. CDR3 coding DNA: TGTGCCAGCATCTGGCCTTGCGGCGGCCAAAACTACGAGCAGTACTTC. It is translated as CASIWPCGGQNYEQYF.

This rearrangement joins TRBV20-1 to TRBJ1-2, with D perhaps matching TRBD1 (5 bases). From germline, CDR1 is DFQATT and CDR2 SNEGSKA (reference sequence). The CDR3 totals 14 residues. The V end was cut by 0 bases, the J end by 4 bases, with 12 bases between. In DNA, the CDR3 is TGCAGTGCTAGAGACCGCGCCGGGACCTATGGCTACACCTTC. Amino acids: CSARDRAGTYGYTF.

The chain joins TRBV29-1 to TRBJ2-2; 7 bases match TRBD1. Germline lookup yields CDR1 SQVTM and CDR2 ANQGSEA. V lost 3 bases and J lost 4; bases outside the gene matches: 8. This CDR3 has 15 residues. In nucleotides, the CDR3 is TGCAGCGTTGAGCGCAGGGGGATTGGCACCGGGGAGCTGTTTTTT. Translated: CSVERRGIGTGELFF.

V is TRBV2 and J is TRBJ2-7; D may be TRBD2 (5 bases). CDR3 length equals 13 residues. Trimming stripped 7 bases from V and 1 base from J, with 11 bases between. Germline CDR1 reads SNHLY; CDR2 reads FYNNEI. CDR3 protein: CASTTGISYEQYF. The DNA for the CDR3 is TGTGCCAGCACCACGGGGATATCCTACGAGCAGTACTTC.

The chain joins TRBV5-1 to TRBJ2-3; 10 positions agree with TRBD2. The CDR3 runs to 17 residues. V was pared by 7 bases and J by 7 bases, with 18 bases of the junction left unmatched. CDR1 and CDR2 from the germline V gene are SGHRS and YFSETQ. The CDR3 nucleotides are TGCGCCAGCGAAGCAGGGCTAGCGGGAGCCCCAGCATATACGCAGTATTTT. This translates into CASEAGLAGAPAYTQYF.

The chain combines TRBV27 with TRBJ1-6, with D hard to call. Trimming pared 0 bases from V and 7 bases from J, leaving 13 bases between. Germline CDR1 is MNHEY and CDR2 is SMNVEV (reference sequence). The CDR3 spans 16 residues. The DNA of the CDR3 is TGTGCCAGCAGTTTATCCACAGCTTCCAGGAATTCACCCCTCCACTTT. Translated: CASSLSTASRNSPLHF.

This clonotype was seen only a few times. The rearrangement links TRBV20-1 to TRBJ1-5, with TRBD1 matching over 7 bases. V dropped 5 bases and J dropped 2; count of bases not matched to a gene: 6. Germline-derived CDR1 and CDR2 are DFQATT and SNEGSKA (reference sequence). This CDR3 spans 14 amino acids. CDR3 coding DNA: TGCAGTGCTTCCTCCGGGACAGGCAATCAGCCCCAGCATTTT. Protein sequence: CSASSGTGNQPQHF.

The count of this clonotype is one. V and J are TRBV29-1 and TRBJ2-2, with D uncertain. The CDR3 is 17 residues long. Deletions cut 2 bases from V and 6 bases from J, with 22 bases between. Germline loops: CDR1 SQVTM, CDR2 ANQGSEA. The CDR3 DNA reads TGCAGCGTTGAATTGGGTCCGCCCAGTGGGTTGGCCGGGGAGCTGTTTTTT. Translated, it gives CSVELGPPSGLAGELFF.

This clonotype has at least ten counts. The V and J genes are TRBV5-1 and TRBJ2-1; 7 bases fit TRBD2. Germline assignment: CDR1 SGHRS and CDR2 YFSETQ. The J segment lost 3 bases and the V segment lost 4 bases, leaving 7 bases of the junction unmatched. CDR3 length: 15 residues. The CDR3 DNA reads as TGCGCCAGCAGCCTCGCTAGCGGCCTCTACAATGAGCAGTTCTTC. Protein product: CASSLASGLYNEQFF.

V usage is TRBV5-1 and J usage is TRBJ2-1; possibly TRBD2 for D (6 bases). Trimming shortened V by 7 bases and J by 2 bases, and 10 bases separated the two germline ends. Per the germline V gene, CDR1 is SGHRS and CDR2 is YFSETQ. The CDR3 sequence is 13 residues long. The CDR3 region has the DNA TGCGCCAGCGGCGGGATCCCCTACAATGAGCAGTTCTTC. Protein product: CASGGIPYNEQFF.

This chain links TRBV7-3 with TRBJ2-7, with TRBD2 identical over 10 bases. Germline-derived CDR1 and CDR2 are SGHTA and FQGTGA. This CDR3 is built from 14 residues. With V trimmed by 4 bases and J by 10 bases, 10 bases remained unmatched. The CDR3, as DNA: TGTGCCAGCAGCTCTAGCGGGAGTTGTAGCGACCAGTACTTC. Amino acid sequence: CASSSSGSCSDQYF.

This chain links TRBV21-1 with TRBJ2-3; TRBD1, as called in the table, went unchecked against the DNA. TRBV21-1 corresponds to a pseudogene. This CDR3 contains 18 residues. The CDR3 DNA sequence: TGTGCCAGCAGCAAAGCTAGCGGGGGAGCCCCGTGTACAGATACGCAGTATTTT. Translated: CASSKASGGAPCTDTQYF.